These T cell receptor beta chains were read from a single sample in a study of T cell repertoires in cytomegalovirus infection. Each CDR3 protein gets one entry after TCRdb re-called the reads with MiXCR. In the table there are some 900,000 distinct CDR3 sequences, approximately 32% of which are singletons. These TCRs' antigens remain unknown. Specimen: cultured CD8+ T cells from PBMCs, collected from culture after CMV antigen stimulation. Receptor source: a human donor in good health (CMV status not recorded). Some clones in this sample may be carry-over from other donors' samples. CDR3s include the opening cysteine and the closing phenylalanine or tryptophan. A D gene is named only where the DNA matches it firmly. For some rows the clone size is stated as once, few or many, or as a class when expanded; others skip it.

TRBV6-5	TRBJ2-1	TRBD2	few	CASSYASGEQFF	TGTGCCAGCAGTTACGCTAGCGGTGAGCAGTTCTTC
TRBV7-2	TRBJ2-1	-	many	CASSLAISPHEQFF	TGTGCCAGCAGCTTAGCGATCTCACCACATGAGCAGTTCTTC
TRBV7-4	TRBJ1-2	-	once	CASSPEGGLYGYTF	TGTGCCAGCAGCCCCGAAGGCGGGTTATATGGCTACACCTTC
TRBV7-6	TRBJ2-7	-	-	CASSGAPAYEQYF	TGTGCCAGCAGCGGGGCACCAGCCTACGAGCAGTACTTC
TRBV7-8	TRBJ1-1	TRBD1	many	CASSAPGQGWKAFF	TGTGCCAGCAGCGCCCCGGGACAGGGGTGGAAAGCTTTCTTT
TRBV7-6	TRBJ2-5	-	many	CASSLIRPIGDQETQYF	TGTGCCAGCAGCTTAATACGCCCTATTGGCGACCAAGAGACCCAGTACTTC
TRBV6-5	TRBJ2-1	TRBD2	few	CASSYSGGLAGGGEHFF	TGTGCCAGCAGTTACTCGGGGGGACTAGCGGGGGGCGGTGAGCATTTCTTC
TRBV3-1	TRBJ2-2	-	once	CASISQGGGPSGELFF	TGTGCCAGCATCTCCCAGGGGGGGGGCCCTTCCGGGGAGCTGTTTTTT
TRBV7-9	TRBJ2-6	-	few	CASTLNGRELTF	TGTGCCAGCACCCTAAATGGTAGAGAACTGACTTTC
TRBV6-6	TRBJ1-1	TRBD1	few	CASSFRTGYEAFF	TGTGCCAGCAGTTTCCGGACAGGCTATGAAGCTTTCTTT